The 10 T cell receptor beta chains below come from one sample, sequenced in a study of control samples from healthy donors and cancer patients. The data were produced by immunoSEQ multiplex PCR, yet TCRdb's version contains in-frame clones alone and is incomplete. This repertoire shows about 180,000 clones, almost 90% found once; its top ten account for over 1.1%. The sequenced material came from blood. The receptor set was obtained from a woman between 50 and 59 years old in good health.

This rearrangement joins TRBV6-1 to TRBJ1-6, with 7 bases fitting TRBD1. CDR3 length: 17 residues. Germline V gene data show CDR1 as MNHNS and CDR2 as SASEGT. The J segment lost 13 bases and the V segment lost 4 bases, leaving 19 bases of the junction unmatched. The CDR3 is CASSASRRGTASNPLHF. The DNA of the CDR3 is TGTGCCAGCAGTGCCTCCCGTAGGGGGACAGCTTCTAATCCCCTCCACTTT.

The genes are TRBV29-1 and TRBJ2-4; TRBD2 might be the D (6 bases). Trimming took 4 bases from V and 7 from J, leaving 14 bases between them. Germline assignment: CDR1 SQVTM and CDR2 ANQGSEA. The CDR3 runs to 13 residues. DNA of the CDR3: TGCAGCGTTGCGGCTAGCGTGGGGAACATTCAGTACTTC. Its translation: CSVAASVGNIQYF.

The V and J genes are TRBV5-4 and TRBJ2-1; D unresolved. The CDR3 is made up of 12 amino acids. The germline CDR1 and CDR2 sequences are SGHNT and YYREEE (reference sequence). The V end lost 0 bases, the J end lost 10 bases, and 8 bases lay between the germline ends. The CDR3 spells CASSLERREQFF. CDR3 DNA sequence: TGTGCCAGCAGCTTGGAGCGTAGAGAGCAGTTCTTC.

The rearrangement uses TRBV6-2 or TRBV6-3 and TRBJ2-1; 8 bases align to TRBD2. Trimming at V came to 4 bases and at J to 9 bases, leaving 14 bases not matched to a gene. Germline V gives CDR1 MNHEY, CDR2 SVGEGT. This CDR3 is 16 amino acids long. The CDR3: CASSLLRTSAGGEQFF. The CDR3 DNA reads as TGTGCCAGCAGTTTACTACGGACTAGTGCGGGAGGTGAGCAGTTCTTC.

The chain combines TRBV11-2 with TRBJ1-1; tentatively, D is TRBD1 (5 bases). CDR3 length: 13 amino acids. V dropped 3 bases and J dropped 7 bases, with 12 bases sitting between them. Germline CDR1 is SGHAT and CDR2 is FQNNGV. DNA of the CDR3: TGTGCCAGCAGCTTGGGCGGGGACCTTGAAGCTTTCTTT. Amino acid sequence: CASSLGGDLEAFF.

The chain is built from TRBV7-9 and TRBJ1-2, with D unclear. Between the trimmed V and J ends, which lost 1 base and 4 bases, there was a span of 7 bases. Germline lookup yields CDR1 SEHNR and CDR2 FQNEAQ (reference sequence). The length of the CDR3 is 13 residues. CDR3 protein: CASSLVIGYGYTF. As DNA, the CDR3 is TGTGCCAGCAGCTTAGTAATCGGCTATGGCTACACCTTC.

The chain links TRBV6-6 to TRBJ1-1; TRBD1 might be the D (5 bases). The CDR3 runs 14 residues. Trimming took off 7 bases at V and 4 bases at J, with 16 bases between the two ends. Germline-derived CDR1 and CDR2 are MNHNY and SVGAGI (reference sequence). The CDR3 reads CASTMGGWGTEAFF. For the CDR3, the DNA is TGTGCCAGCACTATGGGGGGTTGGGGCACTGAAGCTTTCTTT.

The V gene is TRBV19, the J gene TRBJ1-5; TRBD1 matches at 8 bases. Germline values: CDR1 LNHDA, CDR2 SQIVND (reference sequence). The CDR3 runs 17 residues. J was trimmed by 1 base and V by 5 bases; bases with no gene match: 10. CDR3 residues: CASSSPSGGRSNQPQHF. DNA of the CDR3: TGTGCCAGTAGTTCGCCCTCAGGGGGCCGGAGCAATCAGCCCCAGCATTTT.

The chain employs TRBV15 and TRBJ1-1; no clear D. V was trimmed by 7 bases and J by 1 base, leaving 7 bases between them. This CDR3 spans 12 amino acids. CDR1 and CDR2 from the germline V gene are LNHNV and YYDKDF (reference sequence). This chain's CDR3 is CATKWGNTEAFF. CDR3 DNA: TGTGCCACCAAATGGGGGAACACTGAAGCTTTCTTT. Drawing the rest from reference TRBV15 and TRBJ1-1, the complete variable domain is DAMVIQNPRYQVTQFGKPVTLSCSQTLNHNVMYWYQQKSSQAPKLLFHYYDKDFNNEADTPDNFQSRRPNTSFCFLDIRSPGLGDTAMYLCATKWGNTEAFFGQGTRLTVV.

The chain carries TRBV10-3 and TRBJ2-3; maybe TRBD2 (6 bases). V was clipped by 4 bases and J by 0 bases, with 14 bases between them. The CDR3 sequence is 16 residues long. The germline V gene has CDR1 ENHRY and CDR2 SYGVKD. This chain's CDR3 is CAISGWDSTSTDTQYF. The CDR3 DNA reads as TGTGCCATCAGTGGGTGGGACTCCACGAGCACAGATACGCAGTATTTT.